Shown below are 5 T cell receptor beta chains from a single sample sequenced in a study of blood T cells in healthy people across ages. Through a sample-barcoded 5' primer and a J-beta primer mix, a second PCR was run for roughly 7 to 12 cycles. TCRdb reprocessed the 5' RACE reads with MiXCR, giving one entry per CDR3 protein. There are about a million distinct CDR3 sequences in the sample; approximately 38% occur only once, and around 13% lies in the top ten. The sample taken for sequencing was blood. The receptors originated from a man in his late teens or twenties in good health.

The chain couples TRBV12-5 to TRBJ2-1; possibly TRBD2 for D (5 bases). The J call may be incorrect, as the DNA end agrees better with TRBJ2-7. The CDR3 covers 15 residues. Germline V gives CDR1 LGHNT, CDR2 FRNRAP. CDR3 protein: CASSGSWSSYNEQYF. CDR3 sequence (DNA): TGTGCTAGCTCGGGGTCTTGGAGCTCCTACAATGAGCAGTACTTC.

This clonotype was detected many times. The gene calls are TRBV20-1 and TRBJ2-1; possibly TRBD2 for D (7 bases). Per the germline V gene, CDR1 is DFQATT and CDR2 is SNEGSKA (reference sequence). This CDR3 has 16 amino acids. Trimming left V 3 bases short and J 0 bases short, with 15 bases between. This CDR3 is CSASGGPTGSYNEQFF. Here the CDR3 DNA reads TGCAGTGCTAGCGGGGGGCCGACGGGCTCCTACAATGAGCAGTTCTTC.

The chain uses TRBV7-9 and TRBJ1-1; TRBD1 might be the D (5 bases). Germline loops: CDR1 SEHNR, CDR2 FQNEAQ (reference sequence). The CDR3 sequence is 10 residues long. With 6 bases removed from V and 11 bases from J, the gap between germline ends came to 10 bases. The CDR3 protein is CASSGTMAFF. In nucleotides, the CDR3 is TGTGCCAGCAGTGGGACGATGGCTTTCTTT.

The rearrangement uses TRBV6-2 or TRBV6-3 and TRBJ2-2, with D perhaps TRBD1 or TRBD2 (5 bases each). This CDR3 region has 15 residues. From germline, CDR1 is MNHEY and CDR2 SVGEGT. Trimming pared 0 bases from V and 3 bases from J, leaving 8 bases between. The CDR3 is CASSYSGPHTGELFF. The CDR3, as DNA: TGTGCCAGCAGTTACTCGGGACCCCACACCGGGGAGCTGTTTTTT.

The chain carries TRBV7-8 and TRBJ2-5, with a possible D match to TRBD1 (5 bases). Germline CDR1 reads SGHVS; CDR2 reads FQNEAQ. The ends were cut back, 0 bases at V and 4 bases at J, with 9 bases in the middle. The CDR3 runs to 14 residues. CDR3 residues: CASSLAMGPETQYF. The CDR3 nucleotides are TGTGCCAGCAGCTTAGCGATGGGGCCAGAGACCCAGTACTTC.